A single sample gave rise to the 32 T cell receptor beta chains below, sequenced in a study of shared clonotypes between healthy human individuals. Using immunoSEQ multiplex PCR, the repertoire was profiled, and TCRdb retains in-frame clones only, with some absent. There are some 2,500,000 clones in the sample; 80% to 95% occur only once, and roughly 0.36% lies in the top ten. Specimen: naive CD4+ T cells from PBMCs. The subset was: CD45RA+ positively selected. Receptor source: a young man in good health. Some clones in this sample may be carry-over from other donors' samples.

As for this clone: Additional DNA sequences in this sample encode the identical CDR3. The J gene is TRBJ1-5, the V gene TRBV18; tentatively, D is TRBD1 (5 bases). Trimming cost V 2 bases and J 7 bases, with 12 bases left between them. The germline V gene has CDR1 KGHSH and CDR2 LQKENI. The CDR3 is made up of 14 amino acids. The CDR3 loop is CASSPTQGGQPQHF. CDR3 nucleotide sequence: TGTGCCAGCTCACCAACCCAGGGCGGCCAGCCCCAGCATTTT.

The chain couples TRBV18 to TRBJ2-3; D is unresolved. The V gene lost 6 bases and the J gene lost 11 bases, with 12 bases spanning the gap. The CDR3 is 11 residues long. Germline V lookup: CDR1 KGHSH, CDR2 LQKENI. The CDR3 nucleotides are TGTGCCAGCTCCCTGGCCGAAGAGCAGTATTTT. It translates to CASSLAEEQYF.

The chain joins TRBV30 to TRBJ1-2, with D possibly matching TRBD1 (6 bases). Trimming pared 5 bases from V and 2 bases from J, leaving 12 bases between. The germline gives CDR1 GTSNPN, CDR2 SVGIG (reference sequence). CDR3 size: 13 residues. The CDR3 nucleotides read TGTGCCTGGGGGGACAAGGCGAACTATGGCTACACCTTC. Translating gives CAWGDKANYGYTF.

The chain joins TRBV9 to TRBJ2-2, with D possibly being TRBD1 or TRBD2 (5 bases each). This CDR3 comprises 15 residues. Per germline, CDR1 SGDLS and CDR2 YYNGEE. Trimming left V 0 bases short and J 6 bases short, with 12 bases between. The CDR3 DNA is TGTGCCAGCAGCGTAGGTCCCATGGGGGCCGGGGAGCTGTTTTTT. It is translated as CASSVGPMGAGELFF.

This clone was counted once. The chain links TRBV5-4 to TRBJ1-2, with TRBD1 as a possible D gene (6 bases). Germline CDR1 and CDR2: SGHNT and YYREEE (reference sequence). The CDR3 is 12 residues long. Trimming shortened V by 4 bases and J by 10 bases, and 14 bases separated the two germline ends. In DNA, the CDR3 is TGTGCCAGCAGCAGGTGGGACACTTCCTACACCTTC. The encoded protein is CASSRWDTSYTF.

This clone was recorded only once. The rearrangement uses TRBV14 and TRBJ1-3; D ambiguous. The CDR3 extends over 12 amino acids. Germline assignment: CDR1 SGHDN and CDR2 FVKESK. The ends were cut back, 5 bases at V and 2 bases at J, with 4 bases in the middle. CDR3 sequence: CASSKTGNTIYF. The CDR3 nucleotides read TGTGCCAGCAGCAAGACTGGAAACACCATATATTTT.

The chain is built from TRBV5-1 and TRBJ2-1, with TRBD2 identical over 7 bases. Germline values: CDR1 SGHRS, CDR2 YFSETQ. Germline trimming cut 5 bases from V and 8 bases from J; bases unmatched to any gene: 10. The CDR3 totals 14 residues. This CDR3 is CASSNMGGSDEQFF. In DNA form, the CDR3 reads TGCGCCAGCAGTAATATGGGGGGGAGCGATGAGCAGTTCTTC.

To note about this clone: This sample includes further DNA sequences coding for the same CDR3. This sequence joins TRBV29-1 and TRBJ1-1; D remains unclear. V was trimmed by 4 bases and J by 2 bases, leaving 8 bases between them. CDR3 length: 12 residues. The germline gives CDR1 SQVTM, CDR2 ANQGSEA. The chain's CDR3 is CSVGNGNTEAFF. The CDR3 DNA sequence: TGCAGCGTTGGTAACGGCAACACTGAAGCTTTCTTT.

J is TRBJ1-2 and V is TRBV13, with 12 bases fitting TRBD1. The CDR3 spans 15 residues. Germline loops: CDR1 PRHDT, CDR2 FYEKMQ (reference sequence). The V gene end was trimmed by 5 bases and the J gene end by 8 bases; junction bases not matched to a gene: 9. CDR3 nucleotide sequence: TGTGCCAGCAGCATTCTGGGACAGGGGGCTTCGGGCTACACCTTC. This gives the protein CASSILGQGASGYTF.

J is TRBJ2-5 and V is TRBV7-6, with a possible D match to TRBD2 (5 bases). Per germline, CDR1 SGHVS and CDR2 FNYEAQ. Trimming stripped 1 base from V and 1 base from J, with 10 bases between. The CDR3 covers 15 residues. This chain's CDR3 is CASSLGGGLQETQYF. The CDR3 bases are TGTGCCAGCAGCTTAGGAGGAGGACTCCAAGAGACCCAGTACTTC.

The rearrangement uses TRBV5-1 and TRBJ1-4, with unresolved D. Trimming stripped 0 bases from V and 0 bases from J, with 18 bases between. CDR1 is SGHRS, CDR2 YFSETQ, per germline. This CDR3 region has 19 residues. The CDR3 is CASSLASGGYSATNEKLFF. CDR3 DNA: TGCGCCAGCAGCTTGGCCAGTGGAGGGTACTCCGCAACTAATGAAAAACTGTTTTTT.

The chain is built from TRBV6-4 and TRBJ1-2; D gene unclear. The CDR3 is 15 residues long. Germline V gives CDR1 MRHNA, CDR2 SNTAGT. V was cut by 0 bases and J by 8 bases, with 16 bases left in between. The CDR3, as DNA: TGTGCCAGCAGTGACTCGAGATGGGGAACGGGGGGCTACACCTTC. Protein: CASSDSRWGTGGYTF.

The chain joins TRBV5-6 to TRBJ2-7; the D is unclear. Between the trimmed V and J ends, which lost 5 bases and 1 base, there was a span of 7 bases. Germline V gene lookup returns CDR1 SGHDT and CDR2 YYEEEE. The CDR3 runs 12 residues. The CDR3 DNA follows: TGTGCCAGCAGTAGGATATCCTACGAGCAGTACTTC. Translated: CASSRISYEQYF.

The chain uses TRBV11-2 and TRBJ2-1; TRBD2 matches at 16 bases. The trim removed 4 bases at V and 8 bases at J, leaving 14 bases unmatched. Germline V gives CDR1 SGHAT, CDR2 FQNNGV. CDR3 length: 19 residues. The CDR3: CASSYLGGTSGRASDEQFF. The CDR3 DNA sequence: TGTGCCAGCAGCTACCTTGGGGGGACTAGCGGGAGGGCCAGCGATGAGCAGTTCTTC.

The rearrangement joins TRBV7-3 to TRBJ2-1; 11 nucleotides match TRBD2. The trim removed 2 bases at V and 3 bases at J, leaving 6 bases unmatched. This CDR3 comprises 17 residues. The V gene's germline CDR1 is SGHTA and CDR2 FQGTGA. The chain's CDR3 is CASSLASGRPYYNEQFF. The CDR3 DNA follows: TGTGCCAGCAGCTTAGCTAGCGGGAGGCCCTACTACAATGAGCAGTTCTTC.

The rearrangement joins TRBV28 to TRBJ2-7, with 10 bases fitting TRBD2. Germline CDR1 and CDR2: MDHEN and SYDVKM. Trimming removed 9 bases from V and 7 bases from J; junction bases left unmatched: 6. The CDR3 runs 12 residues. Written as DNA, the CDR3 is TGTGCCAGAGCGGGAGGGATACGAGAGCAGTACTTC. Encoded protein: CARAGGIREQYF.

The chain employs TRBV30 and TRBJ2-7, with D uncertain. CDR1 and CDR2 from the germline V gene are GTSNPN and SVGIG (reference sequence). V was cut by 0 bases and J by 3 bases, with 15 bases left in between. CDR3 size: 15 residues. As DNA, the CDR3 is TGTGCCTGGAGTGTACGGCGGATCTTGAGCTACGAGCAGTACTTC. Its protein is CAWSVRRILSYEQYF.

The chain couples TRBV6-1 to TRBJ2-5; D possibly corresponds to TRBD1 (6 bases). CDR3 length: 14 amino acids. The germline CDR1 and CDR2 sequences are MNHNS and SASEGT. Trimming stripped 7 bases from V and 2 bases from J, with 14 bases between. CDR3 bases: TGTGCCAGCATCTTGGGACAAGCACAAGAGACCCAGTACTTC. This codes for CASILGQAQETQYF.

The CDR3 loop reads CASSLGGRATDTQYF. CDR3 coding DNA: TGTGCCAGCAGCTTGGGCGGGAGGGCTACAGATACGCAGTATTTT. This chain connects TRBV5-4 to TRBJ2-3; 9 nucleotides align to TRBD2. With V trimmed by 0 bases and J by 3 bases, 2 bases remained unmatched. Per germline, CDR1 SGHNT and CDR2 YYREEE (reference sequence). This CDR3 is built from 15 residues.

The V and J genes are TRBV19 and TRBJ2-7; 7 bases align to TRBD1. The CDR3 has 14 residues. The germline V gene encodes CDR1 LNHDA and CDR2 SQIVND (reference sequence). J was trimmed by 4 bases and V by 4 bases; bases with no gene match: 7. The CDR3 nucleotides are TGTGCCAGTAGTAGGGCACAGGGGCGGTACGAGCAGTACTTC. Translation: CASSRAQGRYEQYF.

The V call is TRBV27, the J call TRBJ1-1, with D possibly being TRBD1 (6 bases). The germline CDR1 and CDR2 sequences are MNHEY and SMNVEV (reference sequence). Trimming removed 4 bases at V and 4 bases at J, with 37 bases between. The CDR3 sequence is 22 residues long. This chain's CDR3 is CASSWTSYGLGHQRGVGTEAFF. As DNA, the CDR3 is TGTGCCAGCAGTTGGACTAGCTATGGACTGGGACACCAACGGGGCGTGGGCACTGAAGCTTTCTTT.

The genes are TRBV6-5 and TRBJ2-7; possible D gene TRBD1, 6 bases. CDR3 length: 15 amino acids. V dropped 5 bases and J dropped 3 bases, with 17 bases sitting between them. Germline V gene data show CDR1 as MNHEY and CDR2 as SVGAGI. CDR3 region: CASSPNRVGIYEQYF. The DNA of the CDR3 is TGTGCCAGCAGTCCGAACAGGGTAGGGATCTACGAGCAGTACTTC.

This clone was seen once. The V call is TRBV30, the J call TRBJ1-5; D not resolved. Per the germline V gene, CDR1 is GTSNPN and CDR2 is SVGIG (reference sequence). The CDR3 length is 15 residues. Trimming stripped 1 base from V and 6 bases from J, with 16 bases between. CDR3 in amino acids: CAWSGGSGLGQPQHF. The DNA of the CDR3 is TGTGCCTGGAGTGGGGGATCGGGGTTGGGTCAGCCCCAGCATTTT.

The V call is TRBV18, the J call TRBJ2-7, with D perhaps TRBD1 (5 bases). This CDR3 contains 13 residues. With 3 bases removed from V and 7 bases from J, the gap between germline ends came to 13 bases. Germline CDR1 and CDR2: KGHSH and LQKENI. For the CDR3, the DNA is TGTGCCAGCTCACCTAAATGGGGCTCTGAGCAGTACTTC. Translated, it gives CASSPKWGSEQYF. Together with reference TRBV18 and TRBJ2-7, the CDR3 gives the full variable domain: NAGVMQNPRHLVRRRGQEARLRCSPMKGHSHVYWYRQLPEEGLKFMVYLQKENIIDESGMPKERFSAEFPKEGPSILRIQQVVRGDSAAYFCASSPKWGSEQYFGPGTRLTVT.

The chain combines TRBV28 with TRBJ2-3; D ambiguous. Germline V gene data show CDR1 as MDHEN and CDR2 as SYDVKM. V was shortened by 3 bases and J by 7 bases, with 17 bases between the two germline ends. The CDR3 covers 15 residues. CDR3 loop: CASSFVGRFLNTQYF. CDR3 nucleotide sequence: TGTGCCAGCAGTTTCGTAGGCAGGTTCTTAAATACGCAGTATTTT.

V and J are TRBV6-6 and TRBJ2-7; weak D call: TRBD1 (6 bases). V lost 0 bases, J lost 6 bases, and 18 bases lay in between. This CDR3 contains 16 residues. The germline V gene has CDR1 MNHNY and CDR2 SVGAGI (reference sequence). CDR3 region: CASSYSGGGLLGEQYF. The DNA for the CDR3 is TGTGCCAGCAGTTACTCGGGTGGGGGCCTTTTAGGCGAGCAGTACTTC.

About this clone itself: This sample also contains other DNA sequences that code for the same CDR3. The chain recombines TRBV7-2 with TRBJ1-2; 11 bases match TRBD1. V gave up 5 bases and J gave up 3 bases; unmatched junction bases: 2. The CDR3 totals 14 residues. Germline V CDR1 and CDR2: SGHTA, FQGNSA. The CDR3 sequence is CASSLGQGDYGYTF. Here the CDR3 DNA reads TGTGCCAGCAGCCTGGGACAGGGGGACTATGGCTACACCTTC.

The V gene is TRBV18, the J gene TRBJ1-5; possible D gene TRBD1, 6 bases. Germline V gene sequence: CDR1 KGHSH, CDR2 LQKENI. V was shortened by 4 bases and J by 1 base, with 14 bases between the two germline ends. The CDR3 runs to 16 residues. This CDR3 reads CASSLYREGSNQPQHF. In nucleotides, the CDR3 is TGTGCCAGCTCACTTTACAGGGAAGGGAGCAATCAGCCCCAGCATTTT.

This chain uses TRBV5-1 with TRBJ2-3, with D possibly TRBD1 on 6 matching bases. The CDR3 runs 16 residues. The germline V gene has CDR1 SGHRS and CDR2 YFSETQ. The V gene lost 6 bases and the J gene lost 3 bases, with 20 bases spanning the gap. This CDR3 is CASTLGTGQGTDTQYF. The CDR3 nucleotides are TGCGCCAGCACCCTGGGAACCGGGCAGGGGACAGATACGCAGTATTTT.

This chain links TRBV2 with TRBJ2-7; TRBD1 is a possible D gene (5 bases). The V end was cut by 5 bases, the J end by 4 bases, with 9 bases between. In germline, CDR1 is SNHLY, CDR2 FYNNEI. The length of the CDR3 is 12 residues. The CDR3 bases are TGTGCCAGCAGTTTCTCAGGGTACGAGCAGTACTTC. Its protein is CASSFSGYEQYF.

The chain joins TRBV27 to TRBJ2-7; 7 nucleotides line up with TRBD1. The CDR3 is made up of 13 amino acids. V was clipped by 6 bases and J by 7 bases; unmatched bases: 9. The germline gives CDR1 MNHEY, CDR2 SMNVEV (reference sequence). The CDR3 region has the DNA TGTGCCAGCAGACAGGGGCGCGCTTATGAGCAGTACTTC. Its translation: CASRQGRAYEQYF.

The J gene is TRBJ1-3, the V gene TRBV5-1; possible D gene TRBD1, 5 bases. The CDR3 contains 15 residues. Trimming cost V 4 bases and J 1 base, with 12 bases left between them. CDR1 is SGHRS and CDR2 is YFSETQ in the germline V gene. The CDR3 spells CASSQSSGSGNTIYF. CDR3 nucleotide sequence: TGCGCCAGCAGCCAGTCATCAGGGTCTGGAAACACCATATATTTT.